This TCR beta chain was documented in a study of glioma-infiltrating T cells. Overall study context: Presurgical dexamethasone in glioma patients lasted six or fewer days.

Findings and limits, study-wide: Tissue-blood divergence was below expectation in non-neoplastic patients, above in gliomas.

TCR alpha and beta CDR3 regions were amplified from RNA using iRepertoire nested multiplex PCR. TCRdb used MiXCR to reprocess the multiplex PCR reads, holding one entry per CDR3 protein. This table holds 400,000 or so distinct CDR3 sequences, 41% found once. Germline V gene data show CDR1 as MNHEY and CDR2 as SMNVEV (reference sequence). The V gene end was trimmed by 5 bases and the J gene end by 5 bases; junction bases not matched to a gene: 5. The CDR3 is 13 amino acids. This clonotype has only a few counts. The antigen is not known. The clonotype was recovered from a human donor with low-grade glioma or glioblastoma, undergoing nonglioma brain surgery, or in good health (not recorded which). The rearrangement uses TRBV27 and TRBJ2-5, with 7 bases matching TRBD1. Sequences were obtained from glioma tissue, nonneoplastic brain tissue, or PBMCs (not recorded which). The CDR3 region has the DNA TGTGCCAGCAGTCGTACAGGGGCGGAGACCCAGTACTTC. The encoded protein is CASSRTGAETQYF.